The 23 T cell receptor beta chains below were found in one sample sequenced in a study of T cells in Graves' hyperthyroidism and ophthalmopathy. The source material, RNA transcripts, was used to amplify TCR beta CDR3 regions. The HTBI primer set drove a first-round RT-PCR of the TCR CDR3. TCRdb analysed the multiplex PCR reads with MiXCR anew, one entry per CDR3 protein. The profile shows nearly 600,000 distinct CDR3 sequences, 14% of them singletons. Sample: blood. The receptors were sampled from a woman in her thirties with Graves' hyperthyroidism that later progressed to Graves' ophthalmopathy.

In its sample, this clonotype was seen many times. J is TRBJ2-7 and V is TRBV6-5; maybe TRBD1 (5 bases). V was trimmed by 0 bases and J by 4 bases, leaving 22 bases between them. Germline CDR1 is MNHEY and CDR2 is SVGAGI. The CDR3 runs 18 residues. In DNA form, the CDR3 reads TGTGCCAGCAGTTACTCGGTCACGAACCGACAGAAAGAATACGAGCAGTACTTC. Its translation is CASSYSVTNRQKEYEQYF.

This clonotype was recorded many times. J is TRBJ2-1 and V is TRBV9, with TRBD2 matching 8 bases. V trimming: 0 bases; J trimming: 2 bases; junction bases outside the gene matches: 4. The CDR3 sequence is 16 residues long. Germline V gene lookup returns CDR1 SGDLS and CDR2 YYNGEE. The chain's CDR3 is CASSVERAGAYNEQFF. The CDR3 DNA reads as TGTGCCAGCAGCGTAGAACGAGCGGGAGCCTACAATGAGCAGTTCTTC.

Written as DNA, the CDR3 is TGTGCCACCAGCAGAGATAGTTTGAAGGCTGGCTACACCTTC. Its translation: CATSRDSLKAGYTF. The V and J genes are TRBV15 and TRBJ1-2, with D hard to call. This CDR3 comprises 14 residues. The germline CDR1 and CDR2 sequences are LNHNV and YYDKDF (reference sequence). Between the trimmed V and J ends, which lost 0 bases and 7 bases, there was a span of 12 bases.

The chain couples TRBV27 to TRBJ2-3; the D is unclear. Per the germline V gene, CDR1 is MNHEY and CDR2 is SMNVEV (reference sequence). CDR3 length: 14 residues. Trimming pared 4 bases from V and 0 bases from J, leaving 8 bases between. The CDR3 protein is CASSSQTSTDTQYF. The CDR3 coding sequence is TGTGCCAGCAGTTCACAAACTAGCACAGATACGCAGTATTTT.

This clonotype was counted many times. The chain has TRBV30 and TRBJ1-5; the match to TRBD1 covers 7 bases. The CDR3 contains 13 residues. The V gene end was trimmed by 7 bases and the J gene end by 1 base; junction bases not matched to a gene: 4. Germline V gene sequence: CDR1 GTSNPN, CDR2 SVGIG (reference sequence). The CDR3 region is CALGQLSNQPQHF. The DNA for the CDR3 is TGTGCCTTGGGACAGCTCAGCAATCAGCCCCAGCATTTT.

The chain links TRBV6-1 to TRBJ1-3; D gene unclear. V lost 6 bases, J lost 0 bases, and 12 bases lay in between. CDR1 is MNHNS and CDR2 is SASEGT in the germline V gene. The CDR3 length is 15 residues. The CDR3 DNA sequence: TGTGCCAGCAGCCCCGGTCCCCACTCTGGAAACACCATATATTTT. The encoded protein is CASSPGPHSGNTIYF.

This clonotype was recorded at least ten times. This chain links TRBV20-1 with TRBJ2-1; 12 bases are a match to TRBD2. This CDR3 is 15 amino acids long. The germline gives CDR1 DFQATT, CDR2 SNEGSKA (reference sequence). V lost 5 bases and J lost 8; bases outside the gene matches: 10. CDR3 loop: CSAPASTSGSDEQFF. The CDR3 bases are TGCAGTGCTCCAGCCTCGACTAGCGGGAGTGATGAGCAGTTCTTC.

This clonotype showed up many times. The chain uses TRBV29-1 and TRBJ2-3; TRBD1 might be the D (6 bases). With 4 bases removed from V and 12 bases from J, the gap between germline ends came to 20 bases. The CDR3 spans 13 residues. Germline V CDR1 and CDR2: SQVTM, ANQGSEA. The CDR3 spells CSVVGGPRLHQYF. The CDR3 DNA reads TGCAGCGTTGTTGGGGGCCCCCGCCTTCATCAGTATTTT.

This chain joins TRBV20-1 and TRBJ2-1; D may match TRBD1 or TRBD2 (5 bases each). The germline gives CDR1 DFQATT, CDR2 SNEGSKA (reference sequence). The CDR3 is 17 amino acids. V was pared by 4 bases and J by 4 bases, with 23 bases between. The CDR3 region is CSAIVSSGREGYNEQFF. DNA for the CDR3: TGCAGTGCTATTGTTAGCTCAGGGAGAGAGGGTTACAATGAGCAGTTCTTC.

This clonotype occurred many times. The chain recombines TRBV11-3 with TRBJ2-3, with D possibly being TRBD2 (6 bases). The CDR3 is 19 amino acids. Between the trimmed V and J ends, which lost 5 bases and 4 bases, there was a span of 28 bases. Germline CDR1 and CDR2: SGHNT and YENEEA. DNA of the CDR3: TGTGCCAGCAGCCTTCTACCTTTCCGACTAGTACGGAACGCAGATACGCAGTATTTT. Encoded protein: CASSLLPFRLVRNADTQYF.

The table lists this clonotype with many counts. The J gene is TRBJ2-7, the V gene TRBV7-3; TRBD2 aligns across 10 bases. V lost 4 bases, J lost 2 bases, and 14 bases stayed unmatched. Germline loops: CDR1 SGHTA, CDR2 FQGTGA. The CDR3 has 18 residues. The CDR3 spells CASSSIMLSSGGTYEQYF. The CDR3 DNA sequence: TGTGCCAGCAGCTCGATTATGTTGTCTAGCGGGGGAACCTACGAGCAGTACTTC. Using reference TRBV7-3 and TRBJ2-7 for the parts outside the CDR3, the full variable domain is GAGVSQTPSNKVTEKGKYVELRCDPISGHTALYWYRQSLGQGPEFLIYFQGTGAADDSGLPNDRFFAVRPEGSVSTLKIQRTERGDSAVYLCASSSIMLSSGGTYEQYFGPGTRLTVT.

This clonotype was recorded many times. The chain joins TRBV27 to TRBJ1-5; unclear D gene. CDR3 size: 16 residues. V was trimmed by 5 bases and J by 5 bases, leaving 19 bases between them. Germline V gene sequence: CDR1 MNHEY, CDR2 SMNVEV (reference sequence). CDR3 loop: CASSPIPAGTDQPQHF. CDR3 bases: TGTGCCAGCAGTCCTATCCCTGCAGGAACGGATCAGCCCCAGCATTTT.

Comment on this clonotype: A much larger clone lies one base from this, so it may be a read error. The chain recombines TRBV7-3 with TRBJ2-2; possibly TRBD1 for D (5 bases). Per the germline V gene, CDR1 is SGHTA and CDR2 is FQGTGA. The CDR3 consists of 16 residues. CDR3 DNA sequence: TGTGTCAGCAGCTTAACCGTAGCCAGGGACACCGGGGAGCTGTTTTTT. It codes for CVSSLTVARDTGELFF.

This clonotype was seen a few times. This sequence may be a read error, since a much larger clone differs from it by one base. This rearrangement joins TRBV6-1 to TRBJ1-2; D is uncertain. The CDR3 is made up of 12 amino acids. In germline, CDR1 is MNHNS, CDR2 SASEGT. The CDR3 spells CASSELNCGYTF. The CDR3 DNA sequence: TGTGCCAGCAGTGAACTAAACTGTGGCTACACCTTC.

This clonotype was found many times. The chain has TRBV6-1 and TRBJ2-3; 7 bases align to TRBD2. The CDR3 totals 16 residues. The germline V gene encodes CDR1 MNHNS and CDR2 SASEGT. V lost 1 base to trimming and J lost 2 bases; unmatched junction nucleotides: 6. The CDR3 loop is CASSEGGGSITDTQYF. For the CDR3, the DNA is TGTGCCAGCAGTGAAGGGGGCGGGAGTATCACAGATACGCAGTATTTT.

This clonotype was seen ten or more times. The rearrangement links TRBV7-9 to TRBJ2-2; TRBD2 might be the D (6 bases). The CDR3 length is 15 residues. Germline CDR1 SEHNR, CDR2 FQNEAQ (reference sequence). Trimming cost V 5 bases and J 0 bases, with 10 bases left between them. The CDR3 loop is CASSGTAPNTGELFF. DNA of the CDR3: TGTGCCAGCAGCGGGACTGCTCCGAACACCGGGGAGCTGTTTTTT. The full variable domain, in which reference TRBV7-9 and TRBJ2-2 provide the parts outside the CDR3, is DTGVSQNPRHKITKRGQNVTFRCDPISEHNRLYWYRQTLGQGPEFLTYFQNEAQLEKSRLLSDRFSAERPKGSFSTLEIQRTEQGDSAMYLCASSGTAPNTGELFFGEGSRLTVL.

This sequence joins TRBV4-3 and TRBJ2-2; 7 nucleotides match TRBD1. The junction had 5 bases not matched to a gene; V was cut back by 5 bases and J by 2 bases. The germline gives CDR1 LGHNA, CDR2 YSLEER. This CDR3 region has 15 residues. CDR3 coding DNA: TGCGCCAGCAGCGCACAGGGGTCAAACACCGGGGAGCTGTTTTTT. Translated: CASSAQGSNTGELFF.

This clonotype was seen only a few times. The chain uses TRBV7-2 and TRBJ1-1, with D unresolved. V gave up 3 bases and J gave up 6 bases, with 11 bases separating them. Germline V gene lookup returns CDR1 SGHTA and CDR2 FQGNSA. This CDR3 has 13 amino acids. This CDR3 is CASSFGIRSEAFF. CDR3 DNA sequence: TGTGCCAGCAGCTTTGGTATTCGGTCTGAAGCTTTCTTT.

The CDR3: CASSQEGGTGRNTEAFF. The CDR3 bases are TGTGCCAGCAGCCAAGAAGGGGGTACCGGACGGAACACTGAAGCTTTCTTT. This sequence joins TRBV3-1 and TRBJ1-1, with D perhaps matching TRBD1 (6 bases). V was cut by 0 bases and J by 1 base, with 15 bases left in between. The CDR3 length is 17 residues. CDR1 and CDR2 (germline): LGHDT, YNNKEL (reference sequence).

This chain connects TRBV6-1 to TRBJ1-1; D may be TRBD1 (6 bases). Per the germline V gene, CDR1 is MNHNS and CDR2 is SASEGT. The CDR3 has 14 residues. V gave up 5 bases and J gave up 5 bases, with 15 bases separating them. Here the CDR3 DNA reads TGTGCCAGCAGTAAGGGGGGGGATTGGACTGAAGCTTTCTTT. This codes for CASSKGGDWTEAFF.

This rearrangement joins TRBV11-3 to TRBJ2-7, with D possibly matching TRBD2 (6 bases). V gave up 5 bases and J gave up 2 bases, with 19 bases separating them. Germline V CDR1 and CDR2: SGHNT, YENEEA. The CDR3 loop spans 16 amino acids. CDR3 bases: TGTGCCAGCAGCCGGGAGCATGGGACGGGCGCCTACGAGCAGTACTTC. It yields the protein CASSREHGTGAYEQYF.

In its sample, this clonotype was seen many times. The chain employs TRBV29-1 and TRBJ1-2; 7 nucleotides match TRBD1. The V gene end was trimmed by 6 bases and the J gene end by 6 bases; junction bases not matched to a gene: 4. This CDR3 has 11 residues. The germline V gene has CDR1 SQVTM and CDR2 ANQGSEA. CDR3 residues: CSVRGGNGYTF. The CDR3 nucleotides are TGCAGCGTCAGGGGGGGGAATGGCTACACCTTC.

This clonotype was counted at least ten times. CDR3 nucleotides: TGTGCCACAGCCCCGTACGGAGGGGGCTTCAACAATGAGCAGTTCTTC. Amino acids: CATAPYGGGFNNEQFF. This chain joins TRBV7-9 and TRBJ2-1; maybe TRBD1 (7 bases). Between the trimmed V and J ends, which lost 10 bases and 5 bases, there was a span of 24 bases. Germline V gives CDR1 SEHNR, CDR2 FQNEAQ (reference sequence). There are 16 residues in the CDR3.